This T cell receptor (beta chain) was obtained from a study of OX40 agonist ivuxolimab in advanced cancers. Findings and caveats of the study: Expanded peripheral T cell antigen specificity was not determined.

Patients had blood sampled at baseline and again on cycle 4 day 1 and cycle 7 day 1. Germline V gene lookup returns CDR1 SGHDT and CDR2 YYEEEE. The CDR3 contains 15 residues. The germline V and J ends were trimmed by 3 bases and 2 bases, with 14 bases remaining between them. Some clones are missing from TCRdb's copy, which holds only in-frame ones; the method was immunoSEQ multiplex PCR. Among tens of thousands of clones listed, roughly 88% were seen once. About this clone itself: Antigen: not known.

The source was CD4+ or CD8+ T cells sorted from blood, collected in a trial of the OX40 agonist ivuxolimab. The chain links TRBV5-6 to TRBJ2-5; a weak D match, TRBD1 (5 bases). The receptor was isolated from an adult with an advanced solid tumor such as melanoma, head and neck, liver or kidney cancer. CDR3 nucleotides: TGTGCCAGCAGCTACAGACAGATATTTCAAGAGACCCAGTACTTC. It codes for CASSYRQIFQETQYF.